Listed below are T cell receptor beta chains from one sample, sequenced in a study of OX40 agonist ivuxolimab in advanced cancers. Produced via immunoSEQ multiplex PCR; TCRdb's table is partial and in-frame only. The sample yields 45,000 to 65,000 clones, about 90% seen once. Material: CD4+ or CD8+ T cells sorted from blood, obtained in a trial of the OX40 agonist ivuxolimab. These receptors were taken from an adult with an advanced solid tumor such as melanoma, head and neck, liver or kidney cancer. Both conserved end residues are part of each CDR3. The D gene is left open where the match is weak. Size is omitted from some rows. Given values are once, few, many or a class for expanded clones.

J	D	size	V	DNA	CDR3
TRBJ1-5	-	-	TRBV7-9	TGTGCCAGCAGCCCGGGGACCTCTAATCAGCCCCAGCATTTT	CASSPGTSNQPQHF
TRBJ2-5	TRBD2	few	TRBV28	TGTGCCAGCAGTCCCGTAGCGGGAGGGCCGCAGACCCAGTACTTC	CASSPVAGGPQTQYF
TRBJ1-5	TRBD1	-	TRBV18	TGTGCCAGCTCCCTCGGACAGGGTAATCAGCCCCAGCATTTT	CASSLGQGNQPQHF
TRBJ2-2	-	few	TRBV25-1	TGTGCCAGCAGCCTCCGGGACGGGGCAGTGAAAAACACCGGGGAGCTGTTTTTT	CASSLRDGAVKNTGELFF
TRBJ2-7	-	-	TRBV4-1	TGCGCCAGCAGCCAAGGAAGCCAGGGTAACTACGAGCAGTACTTC	CASSQGSQGNYEQYF
TRBJ2-2	-	-	TRBV6-6	TGTGCCACGGGGGGCAGCGGACTACCGAACACCGGGGAGCTGTTTTTT	CATGGSGLPNTGELFF
TRBJ2-2	TRBD2	-	TRBV27	TGTGCCAGCAGTTCCCCGGGACTAGCGGGAGGAGGGACCGGGGAGCTGTTTTTT	CASSSPGLAGGGTGELFF
TRBJ1-2	-	-	TRBV28	TGTGCCAGCAGCAACTCGGGGTATGGCTACACCTTC	CASSNSGYGYTF
TRBJ1-2	-	-	TRBV10-3	TGTGCCATCAGTGAGTCGGAAAACAGTGGAGTCTATGGCTACACCTTC	CAISESENSGVYGYTF
TRBJ1-2	-	-	TRBV6-5	TGTGCCAGCAGTTACACCTCGGGACGGATCTCGGATGGCTACACCTTC	CASSYTSGRISDGYTF
TRBJ2-1	-	-	TRBV28	TGTGCCAGCAGGCTCAGTGGAAGTGGCAATGAGCAGTTCTTC	CASRLSGSGNEQFF
TRBJ2-7	-	-	TRBV21-1	TGTGCCAGCAGCAAAGCGCAGGAACAGGGTGGTACCTACGAGCAGTACTTC	CASSKAQEQGGTYEQYF
TRBJ2-7	-	once	TRBV29-1	TGCAGCCGCTCAGAAGCTGGCGGGACTGCATACGAGCAGTACTTC	CSRSEAGGTAYEQYF
TRBJ2-3	-	-	TRBV10-3	TGTGCCATCAGTGAGCGGGGGGCTCCCACAGATACGCAGTATTTT	CAISERGAPTDTQYF
TRBJ1-1	-	-	TRBV30	TGTGCCTGGACGGCGACTGGGACTGAAGCTTTCTTT	CAWTATGTEAFF
TRBJ2-1	TRBD2	once	TRBV6-7	TGTGCCAGCAGTTACATTGAGGGGCGCAAGGGACTAGCGGGAGTAAGACACAATGAGCAGTTCTTC	CASSYIEGRKGLAGVRHNEQFF
TRBJ1-3	-	-	TRBV18	TGTGCCAGCTCACAACTACAGGGAAAAGGAAACACCATATATTTT	CASSQLQGKGNTIYF
TRBJ1-2	TRBD1	-	TRBV28	TGTGCCAGCAGTCCGGGACAGCGGTCCTATGGCTACACCTTC	CASSPGQRSYGYTF
TRBJ2-1	-	-	TRBV5-5	TGTGCCAGCAGCCCCACCGGCGACTTTTACAATGAGCAGTTCTTC	CASSPTGDFYNEQFF
TRBJ1-5	-	-	TRBV2	TGTGCCAGCAGTGAACATAAGCGGGACATTAGCAATCAGCCCCAGCATTTT	CASSEHKRDISNQPQHF
TRBJ2-2	-	-	TRBV6-1	TGTGCCAGCAGTGCACTAGTGGGCACCGGGGAGCTGTTTTTT	CASSALVGTGELFF
TRBJ2-5	TRBD1	-	TRBV6-6	TGTGCCAGCAGGCGTCGGGACAGGGGATGGGAGGAGACCCAGTACTTC	CASRRRDRGWEETQYF
TRBJ1-1	TRBD1	-	TRBV5-4	TGTGCCAGCAGCTGGGGACAGGGGAACACTGAAGCTTTCTTT	CASSWGQGNTEAFF
TRBJ1-3	-	-	TRBV14	TGTGCCAGCAGCCAAGTGAAGGGCGGCTCTGGAAACACCATATATTTT	CASSQVKGGSGNTIYF
TRBJ2-5	TRBD2	-	TRBV27	TGTGCCAGCAGCCCCACTAGCGGGAGGGCCACCCCGTACTTC	CASSPTSGRATPYF
TRBJ1-1	TRBD1	once	TRBV7-9	TGTGCCAGCAGCCGGGACAGTCCGGCTTTCTTT	CASSRDSPAFF
TRBJ2-7	TRBD1	-	TRBV10-3	TGTGCCATCAGTGAGTGGACAGGCGCCTACGAGCAGTACTTC	CAISEWTGAYEQYF
TRBJ2-2	-	-	TRBV4-1	TGCGCCAGCAGCCAAGGAAGGGCGCGGCGAGGGGTCGGCACCGGGGAGCTGTTTTTT	CASSQGRARRGVGTGELFF
TRBJ2-2	TRBD2	-	TRBV4-1	TGCGCCAGCAGCCATCGGACTAGCGGGACCGACACCGGGGAGCTGTTTTTT	CASSHRTSGTDTGELFF
TRBJ2-2	-	-	TRBV9	TGTGCCAGCAGCACGACACCTAACACCGGGGAGCTGTTTTTT	CASSTTPNTGELFF
TRBJ2-1	TRBD1	-	TRBV28	TGTGCCAGCAGTTCGCTACCCGGACAGGGGATCGATGAGCAGTTCTTC	CASSSLPGQGIDEQFF
TRBJ2-1	-	few	TRBV7-2	TGTGCCAGCAGCTTAGTAGGGAGCTACAATGAGCAGTTCTTC	CASSLVGSYNEQFF
TRBJ2-7	TRBD2	few	TRBV27	TGTGCCAGCAGGGCTAGCGGGAACCTCTACGAGCAGTACTTC	CASRASGNLYEQYF
TRBJ1-2	TRBD1	-	TRBV27	TGTGCCAGCAGTTTAAGGGACAGGGGGCTCTATGGCTACACCTTC	CASSLRDRGLYGYTF
TRBJ2-3	-	few	TRBV5-1	TGCGCCAGCAGCTTGGAAAGGGCCACAGATACGCAGTATTTT	CASSLERATDTQYF
TRBJ1-1	-	-	TRBV5-1	TGCGCCAGCAGCTCGAACCCGGGCTCTGGGGAAGCTTTCTTT	CASSSNPGSGEAFF
TRBJ2-7	-	-	TRBV30	TGTGCCTGGAGCGACCCGGACGAGCAGTACTTC	CAWSDPDEQYF
TRBJ2-5	-	-	TRBV29-1	TGCAGCGTTGACCTACTAGCAGGGGAGACCCAGTACTTC	CSVDLLAGETQYF
TRBJ1-1	-	few	TRBV28	TGTGCCAGCAAGGTTAGGGCTGAAGCTTTCTTT	CASKVRAEAFF
TRBJ2-7	-	few	TRBV28	TGTGCCAGCAGTTTTGGTCTTTACGAGCAGTACTTC	CASSFGLYEQYF
TRBJ2-6	-	-	TRBV13	TGTGCCAGCAGCGCCCGTCGGGGCAGGGGATCTGGGGCCAACGTCCTGACTTTC	CASSARRGRGSGANVLTF
TRBJ2-3	-	-	TRBV29-1	TGCAGCGTTGACGTGGGCGCGGATACGCAGTATTTT	CSVDVGADTQYF
TRBJ2-1	-	-	TRBV9	TGTGCCAGCAGCGTAGGAAGTGAGCAGTTCTTC	CASSVGSEQFF
TRBJ1-5	TRBD1	-	TRBV6-1	TGTGCCAGCAGTCAGACAGGGATTGGACAGCCCCAGCATTTT	CASSQTGIGQPQHF
TRBJ2-7	TRBD2	once	TRBV29-1	TGCAGCGCTACGGGGGGCTACGAGCAGTACTTC	CSATGGYEQYF
TRBJ1-5	-	-	TRBV2	TGTGCCAGCAGTGGCGAGGGGGGGGGAAATCAGCCCCAGCATTTT	CASSGEGGGNQPQHF
TRBJ2-5	-	-	TRBV6-1	TGTGCCAGCAGTGAACATCGGCAGGGCCAAGAGACCCAGTACTTC	CASSEHRQGQETQYF
TRBJ2-1	TRBD1	once	TRBV7-3	TGTGCCAGCAGCACCGGGACAGGGGCCCATGAGCAGTTCTTC	CASSTGTGAHEQFF
TRBJ2-3	-	-	TRBV5-4	TGTGCCAGCAGCTGGGGTCCTAGCACAGATACGCAGTATTTT	CASSWGPSTDTQYF
TRBJ2-1	-	-	TRBV4-1	TGCGCCAGCAGCCAAGAGGAGTTAGCGGCAGTTATATACAATGAGCAGTTCTTC	CASSQEELAAVIYNEQFF